Listed below are T cell receptor beta chains from one sample, sequenced in a study of CD8+ T cells in alopecia areata. Data came from immunoSEQ multiplex PCR; TCRdb stores just in-frame clones and leaves some out. The sample has roughly 190,000 clones, approximately 67% seen once; the top ten hold about 1.3%. The sample here was CD4+ T cells sorted from blood, taken at week 49, from a patient treated with tofacitinib. The receptors stem from a human donor with alopecia areata. The CDR3 runs from the conserved cysteine through the conserved F or W. Fields, in order: D gene, clone size, V gene, J gene, CDR3 protein, CDR3 DNA. D genes are given only for firm matches. Clone size is shown for a subset of rows, as once, few, many or a class of expanded clone.

TRBD1	-	TRBV9	TRBJ1-6	CASSVGTGAGLLHF	TGTGCCAGCAGCGTAGGGACAGGGGCCGGACTGCTCCACTTT
TRBD1	once	TRBV19	TRBJ2-7	CASSSVAGTGTSEQYF	TGTGCCAGTAGTAGCGTCGCCGGGACAGGGACTTCCGAGCAGTACTTC
-	few	TRBV10-3	TRBJ2-1	CAISASDEQFF	TGTGCCATCAGTGCGTCGGATGAGCAGTTCTTC
-	-	TRBV30	TRBJ2-4	CAWSVPGGSNIQYF	TGTGCCTGGAGTGTACCGGGGGGCTCAAACATTCAGTACTTC
-	-	TRBV19	TRBJ2-1	CATRGLHRSYNEQFF	TGTGCCACCCGGGGACTCCACCGCTCCTACAATGAGCAGTTCTTC
-	-	TRBV4-3	TRBJ1-4	CASSQDLAPNEKLFF	TGCGCCAGCAGCCAAGATTTGGCCCCTAATGAAAAACTGTTTTTT
TRBD2	-	TRBV25-1	TRBJ2-5	CASTPTSGGRETQYF	TGTGCCAGCACCCCGACTAGCGGGGGTCGTGAGACCCAGTACTTC
-	once	TRBV29-1	TRBJ2-5	CSVELQQETQYF	TGCAGCGTTGAATTACAGCAAGAGACCCAGTACTTC
-	-	TRBV2	TRBJ1-2	CASKVAREIGGYTF	TGTGCCAGCAAGGTGGCCAGGGAAATAGGTGGCTACACCTTC
TRBD1	once	TRBV2	TRBJ2-5	CANRGDETQYF	TGTGCCAACAGGGGAGACGAGACCCAGTACTTC
-	-	TRBV18	TRBJ2-3	CASSPRGANTDTQYF	TGTGCCAGCTCACCACGCGGGGCCAACACAGATACGCAGTATTTT
-	few	TRBV5-5	TRBJ1-1	CASSPRGTEAFF	TGTGCCAGCAGCCCGAGGGGCACTGAAGCTTTCTTT
TRBD1	-	TRBV15	TRBJ1-4	CATSILTGATNEKLFF	TGTGCCACCAGCATCCTGACAGGGGCAACTAATGAAAAACTGTTTTTT
-	-	TRBV6-5	TRBJ1-4	CASSYIRGEKLFF	TGTGCCAGCAGTTACATCCGAGGAGAAAAACTGTTTTTT
-	few	TRBV12-5	TRBJ1-5	CASGLGQLPGQPQHF	TGTGCTAGTGGTTTGGGACAGCTTCCCGGTCAGCCCCAGCATTTT
TRBD2	-	TRBV29-1	TRBJ2-3	CSVTRSGAPTDTQYF	TGCAGCGTGACGCGAAGCGGGGCCCCAACAGATACGCAGTATTTT
-	-	TRBV11-2	TRBJ1-1	CASRNWGKANTEAFF	TGTGCCAGCAGGAATTGGGGAAAGGCGAACACTGAAGCTTTCTTT
-	few	TRBV9	TRBJ2-6	CASSGTDLSGANVLTF	TGTGCCAGCAGCGGGACGGACTTGTCTGGGGCCAACGTCCTGACTTTC
-	-	TRBV5-1	TRBJ1-2	CASSSTRQDYGYTF	TGCGCCAGCAGCTCGACTCGACAGGACTATGGCTACACCTTC
-	-	TRBV29-1	TRBJ2-3	CSVVRITDTQYF	TGCAGCGTTGTGCGGATCACAGATACGCAGTATTTT
-	-	TRBV11-2	TRBJ2-1	CASRIAYNEQFF	TGTGCCAGCAGGATTGCTTACAATGAGCAGTTCTTC
TRBD1	-	TRBV29-1	TRBJ2-7	CSVKPRGQGGEQYF	TGCAGCGTAAAACCCCGTGGACAGGGGGGAGAGCAGTACTTC
TRBD1	-	TRBV29-1	TRBJ2-7	CSGATRGTGEYEQYF	TGCAGCGGCGCCACCCGAGGGACAGGGGAGTACGAGCAGTACTTC
TRBD2	-	TRBV5-4	TRBJ2-3	CASSFFGGADTQYF	TGTGCCAGCAGCTTCTTCGGGGGGGCTGATACGCAGTATTTT
-	-	TRBV25-1	TRBJ2-6	CASSELSGANVLTF	TGTGCCAGCAGTGAGCTGTCTGGGGCCAACGTCCTGACTTTC
-	few	TRBV2	TRBJ1-1	CASSESNPEAFF	TGTGCCAGCAGTGAATCGAACCCTGAAGCTTTCTTT
-	-	TRBV29-1	TRBJ2-1	CSVAGSSYNEQFF	TGCAGCGTCGCCGGGTCCTCTTACAATGAGCAGTTCTTC
-	-	TRBV30	TRBJ1-2	CAWSVHSGVADGYTF	TGTGCCTGGAGTGTACATTCGGGGGTTGCTGATGGCTACACCTTC
-	-	TRBV5-1	TRBJ2-1	CASSLAAGVYNEQFF	TGCGCCAGCAGCTTGGCGGCCGGGGTCTACAATGAGCAGTTCTTC
-	few	TRBV29-1	TRBJ2-3	CSVGRGDTQYF	TGCAGCGTTGGACGAGGAGATACGCAGTATTTT
-	many	TRBV4-3	TRBJ1-1	CASSQVSGTEAFF	TGCGCCAGCAGCCAAGTTTCCGGCACTGAAGCTTTCTTT
TRBD1	-	TRBV11-2	TRBJ1-2	CASSSDRGYGYTF	TGTGCCAGCAGCTCGGACAGGGGCTATGGCTACACCTTC
TRBD2	-	TRBV7-2	TRBJ2-1	CASSHGLAGGLFNEQFF	TGTGCCAGCAGCCACGGACTAGCGGGGGGTTTATTCAATGAGCAGTTCTTC
-	-	TRBV29-1	TRBJ2-7	CSVEGGAASSYEQYF	TGCAGCGTTGAAGGCGGCGCAGCGAGCTCCTACGAGCAGTACTTC
-	once	TRBV6-1	TRBJ2-3	CEGLVTQYF	TGTGAGGGCCTAGTTACGCAGTATTTT
-	few	TRBV30	TRBJ2-2	CAWSSGGGTGELFF	TGTGCCTGGAGTTCAGGGGGAGGCACCGGGGAGCTGTTTTTT
-	-	TRBV10-3	TRBJ1-6	CASSGGTTSNSPLHF	TGTGCCAGCAGTGGAGGAACGACAAGCAATTCACCCCTCCACTTT
-	few	TRBV30	TRBJ1-6	CAWSGKQGSSSPLHF	TGTGCCTGGAGCGGAAAACAGGGTTCTTCTTCACCCCTCCACTTT
-	-	TRBV5-1	TRBJ1-2	CASSLAEVGGYTF	TGCGCCAGCAGCTTGGCGGAGGTGGGCGGCTACACCTTC
TRBD1	-	TRBV5-4	TRBJ1-2	CASSSGQDYGYTF	TGTGCCAGCAGCTCGGGACAGGACTATGGCTACACCTTC
-	-	TRBV10-3	TRBJ1-1	CAISGGTNTEAFF	TGTGCCATCAGTGGCGGGACCAACACTGAAGCTTTCTTT
TRBD2	-	TRBV5-1	TRBJ2-5	CASSDSLAGGETQYF	TGCGCCAGCAGCGACAGCCTAGCGGGGGGTGAGACCCAGTACTTC
-	-	TRBV6-4	TRBJ1-2	CASSDGRGEGYTF	TGTGCCAGCAGCGACGGCAGGGGCGAGGGCTACACCTTC
TRBD1	-	TRBV29-1	TRBJ1-1	CSAQGGTGGTEAFF	TGCAGCGCCCAGGGGGGGACAGGGGGCACTGAAGCTTTCTTT
TRBD1	-	TRBV11-2	TRBJ2-5	CASSPLDRGQETQYF	TGTGCCAGCAGCCCACTGGACAGGGGGCAAGAGACCCAGTACTTC
-	-	TRBV2	TRBJ1-2	CASKDSNYGYTF	TGTGCCAGCAAGGACAGTAACTATGGCTACACCTTC
-	-	TRBV10-2	TRBJ1-2	CASSESTLTNYGYTF	TGCGCCAGCAGTGAGTCGACTCTAACAAATTATGGCTACACCTTC
TRBD1	-	TRBV5-7	TRBJ1-2	CASIPRTGRTNYGYTF	TGTGCCAGCATACCCCGGACAGGGAGGACTAACTATGGCTACACCTTC
-	once	TRBV29-1	TRBJ1-2	CSARTGGDYGYTF	TGCAGCGCCCGGACGGGGGGCGACTATGGCTACACCTTC
-	-	TRBV10-3	TRBJ2-7	CAISDYPTDLEQYF	TGTGCCATCAGTGATTATCCAACGGATCTCGAGCAGTACTTC
-	-	TRBV13	TRBJ2-7	CASSPPLGRGPNYEQYF	TGTGCCAGCAGCCCCCCCCTGGGTCGGGGGCCAAACTACGAGCAGTACTTC
-	-	TRBV29-1	TRBJ2-2	CSVVQTNTGELFF	TGCAGCGTTGTACAGACTAACACCGGGGAGCTGTTTTTT
-	-	TRBV6-5	TRBJ2-2	CASTAGDTGELFF	TGTGCCAGCACAGCCGGGGACACCGGGGAGCTGTTTTTT
-	-	TRBV30	TRBJ1-1	CATREILEAFF	TGTGCCACCCGGGAAATCTTAGAAGCTTTCTTT
TRBD1	once	TRBV29-1	TRBJ1-2	CSVDRDSAGYTF	TGCAGCGTTGACCGGGACAGTGCTGGCTACACCTTC